This T cell receptor beta chain was identified in a study of T cell responses to AZD1222 COVID-19 vaccine. Whole-study findings and limits: Reports indicate that nearly half of spike-specific TCRs are directed at unmutated variant regions.

Concerning this clone itself: Antigen specificity is unknown.

The CDR3 is 13 amino acids. Germline-derived CDR1 and CDR2 are MNHEY and SVGEGT. Trimming shortened V by 4 bases and J by 8 bases, and 11 bases separated the two germline ends. Clones were sequenced by immunoSEQ multiplex PCR, and TCRdb holds only the in-frame ones, with some missing. The table includes 130,000 to 150,000 clones, about 87% detected once. The clonotype originates from an adult in good health. The sequences come from peripheral blood, collected on day 0 of AZD1222 vaccination. The chain combines TRBV6-2 or TRBV6-3 with TRBJ1-4; D is uncertain. The DNA of the CDR3 is TGTGCCAGCAGTTCAAGGCCGGAGGAAAAACTGTTTTTT. It yields the protein CASSSRPEEKLFF.